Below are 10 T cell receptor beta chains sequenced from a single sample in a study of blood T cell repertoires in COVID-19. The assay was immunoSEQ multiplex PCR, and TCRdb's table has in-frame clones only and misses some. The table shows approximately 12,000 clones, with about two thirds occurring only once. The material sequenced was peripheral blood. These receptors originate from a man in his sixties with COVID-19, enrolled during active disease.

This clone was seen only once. CDR3 sequence reads: CASSYSPGSHYGYTF. The CDR3 DNA reads as TGTGCCAGCAGTTACTCTCCGGGGTCCCACTATGGCTACACCTTC. This chain uses TRBV6-5 with TRBJ1-2; D ambiguous. The CDR3 spans 15 residues. Trimming took 0 bases from V and 3 from J, leaving 11 bases between them. Germline CDR1 MNHEY, CDR2 SVGAGI.

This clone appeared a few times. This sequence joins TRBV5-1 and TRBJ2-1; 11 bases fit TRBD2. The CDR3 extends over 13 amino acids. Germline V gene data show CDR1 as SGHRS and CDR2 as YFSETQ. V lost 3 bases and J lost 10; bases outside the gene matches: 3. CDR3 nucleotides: TGCGCCAGCAGCTATAGCGGGAGGGAAGAGCAGTTCTTC. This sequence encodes CASSYSGREEQFF.

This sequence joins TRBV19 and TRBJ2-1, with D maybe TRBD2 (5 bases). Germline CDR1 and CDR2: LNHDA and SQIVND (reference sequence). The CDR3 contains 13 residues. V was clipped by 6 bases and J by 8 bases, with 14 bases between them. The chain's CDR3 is CASSIALSDEQFF. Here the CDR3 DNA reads TGTGCCAGTAGCATCGCCCTTAGCGATGAGCAGTTCTTC.

This CDR3 reads CASSLRDEKLFF. The CDR3 DNA follows: TGTGCCAGCAGTTTACGGGATGAAAAACTGTTTTTT. The chain is built from TRBV28 and TRBJ1-4; no clear D gene. CDR3 length: 12 residues. V was clipped by 2 bases and J by 6 bases, with 4 bases between them. Germline values: CDR1 MDHEN, CDR2 SYDVKM.

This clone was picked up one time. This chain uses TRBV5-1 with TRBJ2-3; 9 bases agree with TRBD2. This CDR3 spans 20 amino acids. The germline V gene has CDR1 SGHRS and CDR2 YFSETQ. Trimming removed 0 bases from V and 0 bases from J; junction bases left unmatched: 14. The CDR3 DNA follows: TGCGCCAGCAGCTTGGGAGCGGGGGGCCCTTCTTTTCCTAGCACAGATACGCAGTATTTT. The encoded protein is CASSLGAGGPSFPSTDTQYF.

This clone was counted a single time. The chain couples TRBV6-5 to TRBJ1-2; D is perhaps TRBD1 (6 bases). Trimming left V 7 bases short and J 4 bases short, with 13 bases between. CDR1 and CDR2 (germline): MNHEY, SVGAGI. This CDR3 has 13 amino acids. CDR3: CASKAGVAYGYTF. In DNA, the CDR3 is TGTGCCAGCAAGGCAGGGGTGGCCTATGGCTACACCTTC.

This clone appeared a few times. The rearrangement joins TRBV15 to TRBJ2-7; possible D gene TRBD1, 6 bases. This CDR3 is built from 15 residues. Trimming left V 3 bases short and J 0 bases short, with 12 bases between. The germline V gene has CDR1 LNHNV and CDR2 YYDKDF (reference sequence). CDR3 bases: TGTGCCACCAGCAGGCGCGCAGGGGACTCCTACGAGCAGTACTTC. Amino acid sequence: CATSRRAGDSYEQYF. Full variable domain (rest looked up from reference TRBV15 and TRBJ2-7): DAMVIQNPRYQVTQFGKPVTLSCSQTLNHNVMYWYQQKSSQAPKLLFHYYDKDFNNEADTPDNFQSRRPNTSFCFLDIRSPGLGDTAMYLCATSRRAGDSYEQYFGPGTRLTVT.

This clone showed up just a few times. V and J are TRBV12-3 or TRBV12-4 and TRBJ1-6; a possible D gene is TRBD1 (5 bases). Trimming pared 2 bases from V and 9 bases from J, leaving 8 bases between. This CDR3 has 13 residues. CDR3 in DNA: TGTGCCAGCAGTTTACAGGGTAGTTCACCCCTCCACTTT. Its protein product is CASSLQGSSPLHF.

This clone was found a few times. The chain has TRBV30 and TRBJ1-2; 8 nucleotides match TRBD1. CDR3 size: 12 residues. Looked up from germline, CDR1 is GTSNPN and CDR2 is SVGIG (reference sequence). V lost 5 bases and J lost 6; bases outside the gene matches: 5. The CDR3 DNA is TGTGCCTGGGCGGACAGGGACCATGGCTACACCTTC. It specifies CAWADRDHGYTF.

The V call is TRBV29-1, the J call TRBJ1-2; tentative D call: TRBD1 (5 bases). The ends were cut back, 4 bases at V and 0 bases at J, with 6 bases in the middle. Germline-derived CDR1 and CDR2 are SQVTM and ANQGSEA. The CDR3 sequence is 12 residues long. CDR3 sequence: CSVGRANYGYTF. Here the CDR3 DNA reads TGCAGCGTTGGCAGGGCTAACTATGGCTACACCTTC.